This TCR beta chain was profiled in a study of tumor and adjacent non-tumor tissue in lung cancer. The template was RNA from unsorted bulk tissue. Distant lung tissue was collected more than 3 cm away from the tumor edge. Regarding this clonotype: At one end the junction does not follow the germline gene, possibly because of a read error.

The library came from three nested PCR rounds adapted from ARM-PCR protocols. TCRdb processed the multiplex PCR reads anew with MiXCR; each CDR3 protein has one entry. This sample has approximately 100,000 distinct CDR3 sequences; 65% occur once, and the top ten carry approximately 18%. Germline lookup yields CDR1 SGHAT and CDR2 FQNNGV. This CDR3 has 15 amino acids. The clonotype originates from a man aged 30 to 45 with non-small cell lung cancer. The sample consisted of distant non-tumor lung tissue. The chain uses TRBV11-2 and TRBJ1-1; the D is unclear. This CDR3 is CVSSSISKGNTEAFF. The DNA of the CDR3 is TGTGTCAGCAGCTCTATCAGCAAGGGGAACACTGAAGCTTTCTTT.